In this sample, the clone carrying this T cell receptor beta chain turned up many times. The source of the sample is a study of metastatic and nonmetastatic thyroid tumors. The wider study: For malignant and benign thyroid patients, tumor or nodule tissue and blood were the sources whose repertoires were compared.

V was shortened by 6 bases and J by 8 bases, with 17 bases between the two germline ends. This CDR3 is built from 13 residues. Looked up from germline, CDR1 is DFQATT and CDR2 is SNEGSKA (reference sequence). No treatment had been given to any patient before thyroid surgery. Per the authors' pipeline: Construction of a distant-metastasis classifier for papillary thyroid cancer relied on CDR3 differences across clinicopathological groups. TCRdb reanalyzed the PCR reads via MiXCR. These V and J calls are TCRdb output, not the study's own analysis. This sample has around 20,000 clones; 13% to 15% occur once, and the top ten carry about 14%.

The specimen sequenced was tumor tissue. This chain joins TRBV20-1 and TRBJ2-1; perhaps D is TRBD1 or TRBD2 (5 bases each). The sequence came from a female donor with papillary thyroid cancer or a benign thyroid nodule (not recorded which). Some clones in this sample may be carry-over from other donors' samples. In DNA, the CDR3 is TGCAGTGCCCGCAAGGGACCTTTGGATGAGCAGTTCTTC. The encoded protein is CSARKGPLDEQFF.